These 4 T cell receptor beta chains originate from one sample sequenced in a study of blood T cell repertoires in COVID-19. The assay was immunoSEQ multiplex PCR, and TCRdb's table has in-frame clones only and misses some. Here the sample spans roughly 150,000 clones, 80% to 90% being singletons. Sequencing was done on a sample of peripheral blood. These receptors were taken from a man older than 75 with acute or convalescent COVID-19.

This clone was counted a few times. The chain combines TRBV28 with TRBJ1-2; TRBD1 matches 7 bases. This CDR3 contains 14 residues. Trimming took 3 bases from V and 5 from J; bases not matched to a gene: 6. Germline V CDR1 and CDR2: MDHEN, SYDVKM. CDR3 coding DNA: TGTGCCAGCAGTTTCAGGACAGGCTCTTATGGCTACACCTTC. As protein: CASSFRTGSYGYTF.

This CDR3 is CASSSWQGARETQYF. The DNA of the CDR3 is TGCGCCAGCAGCTCTTGGCAGGGGGCGCGGGAGACCCAGTACTTC. The chain carries TRBV5-1 and TRBJ2-5, with 8 nucleotides matching TRBD1. The J segment lost 5 bases and the V segment lost 3 bases, leaving 9 bases of the junction unmatched. Germline V CDR1 and CDR2: SGHRS, YFSETQ. This CDR3 has 15 amino acids.

J is TRBJ1-4 and V is TRBV5-1; D unclear. The CDR3 sequence is 15 residues long. CDR1 SGHRS and CDR2 YFSETQ come from the germline V gene. Trimming took 0 bases from V and 0 from J, leaving 6 bases between them. CDR3 bases: TGCGCCAGCAGCTTGGACATTGCAACTAATGAAAAACTGTTTTTT. Residues: CASSLDIATNEKLFF.

V gene TRBV28 combines with J gene TRBJ2-1, with D maybe TRBD1 (9 bases). Germline V gives CDR1 MDHEN, CDR2 SYDVKM. V shed 3 bases and J shed 7 bases, with 16 bases lying between them. The CDR3 has 15 amino acids. In nucleotides, the CDR3 is TGTGCCAGCAGTTTGGTAGCGGGACAGGGAAATGAGCAGTTCTTC. As protein: CASSLVAGQGNEQFF.